What follows describes a single TCR beta chain. Its target is not known. The sample belongs to a study of T cells expressing NK-cell markers. Broader study findings: Dominant NKG2C+ clonotypes in six donors made up 1.0-7.0% of CD8+ T cells.

The V gene's germline CDR1 is SGHTA and CDR2 FQGTGA. There are 14 residues in the CDR3. Reprocessing the 5' RACE reads, TCRdb reports a single entry for every CDR3 protein and omits DNA. The sample data list about 260,000 distinct CDR3 sequences. Input material: blood T cells: a sorted CD56 or NKG2C T cell subset, CD4+ or CD8+ T cells, or bulk PBMC T cells (not recorded which). The J gene is TRBJ2-3, the V gene TRBV7-3; TCRdb lists TRBD2, though no DNA is available to test this call. The receptor was isolated from a woman aged 18-69 years in good health. CDR3 loop: CASSLSSGSDTQYF. Full variable domain (remainder filled in from reference TRBV7-3 and TRBJ2-3): GAGVSQTPSNKVTEKGKYVELRCDPISGHTALYWYRQSLGQGPEFLIYFQGTGAADDSGLPNDRFFAVRPEGSVSTLKIQRTERGDSAVYLCASSLSSGSDTQYFGPGTRLTVL.